One sample yielded the 2 T cell receptor beta chains listed below, sequenced in a study of blood T cells in healthy people across ages. The second PCR ran roughly 7 to 12 cycles with a sample-barcoded 5' primer and J-beta primers. MiXCR, applied by TCRdb to the 5' RACE reads, yields one record per CDR3 protein. The sample records some 1.7 million distinct CDR3 sequences, 28% being singletons. Sequenced input: blood. The receptor source for this set is a woman between 25 and 40 years old in good health.

This clonotype was detected a few times. The chain links TRBV5-5 to TRBJ1-4; D gene uncertain. Trimming shortened V by 4 bases and J by 7 bases, and 14 bases separated the two germline ends. Per germline, CDR1 SGHKS and CDR2 YYEKEE (reference sequence). CDR3 size: 14 residues. CDR3 sequence (DNA): TGTGCCAGCAGCGCGACATGGGGTTTTGAAAAACTGTTTTTT. Its protein product is CASSATWGFEKLFF.

Regarding this clonotype: A much bigger clone sits one base away, suggesting this may be a read error. V is TRBV12-3 or TRBV12-4 and J is TRBJ2-7; no clear D. This CDR3 spans 12 amino acids. Trimming cost V 6 bases and J 6 bases, with 12 bases left between them. The CDR3 sequence: CASSPESFEQYF. The CDR3 DNA sequence: TGTGCCAGCAGCCCAGAGAGTTTCGAGCAGTACTTC.